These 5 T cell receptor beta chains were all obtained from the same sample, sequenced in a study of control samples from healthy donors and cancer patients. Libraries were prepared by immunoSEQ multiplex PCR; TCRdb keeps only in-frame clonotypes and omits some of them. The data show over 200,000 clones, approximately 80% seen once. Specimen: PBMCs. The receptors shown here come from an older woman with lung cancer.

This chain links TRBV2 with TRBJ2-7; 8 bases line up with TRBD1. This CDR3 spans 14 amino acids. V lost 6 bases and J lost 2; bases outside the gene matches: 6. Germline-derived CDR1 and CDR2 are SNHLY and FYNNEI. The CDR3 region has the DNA TGTGCCAGCAGGGACAGGGTCACCACCTACGAGCAGTACTTC. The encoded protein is CASRDRVTTYEQYF.

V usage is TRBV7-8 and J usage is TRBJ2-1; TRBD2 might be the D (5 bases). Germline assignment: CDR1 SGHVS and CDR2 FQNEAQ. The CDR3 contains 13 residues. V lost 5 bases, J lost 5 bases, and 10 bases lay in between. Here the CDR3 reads CASSITRDNEQFF. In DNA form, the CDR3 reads TGTGCCAGCAGCATCACTAGGGACAATGAGCAGTTCTTC.

For the CDR3, the DNA is TGTGCCAGTATCAGGACCGGGCTTAACACTGAAGCTTTCTTT. Its protein is CASIRTGLNTEAFF. This chain joins TRBV19 and TRBJ1-1; the D is unclear. The CDR3 consists of 14 residues. Germline V gene data show CDR1 as LNHDA and CDR2 as SQIVND (reference sequence). Trimming took off 7 bases at V and 2 bases at J, with 14 bases between the two ends.

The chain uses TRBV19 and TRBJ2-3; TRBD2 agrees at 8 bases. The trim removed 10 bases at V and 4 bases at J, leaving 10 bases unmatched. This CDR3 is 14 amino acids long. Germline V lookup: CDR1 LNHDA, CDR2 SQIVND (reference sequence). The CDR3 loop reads CATRLAGNADTQYF. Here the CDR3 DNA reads TGTGCCACTAGATTAGCGGGGAACGCAGATACGCAGTATTTT.

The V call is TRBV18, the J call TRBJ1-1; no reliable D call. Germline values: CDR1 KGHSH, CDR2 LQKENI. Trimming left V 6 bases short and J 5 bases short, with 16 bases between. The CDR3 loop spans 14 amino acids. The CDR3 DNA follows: TGTGCCAGCTCGCCCTCGGTAGAACCAACTGAAGCTTTCTTT. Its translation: CASSPSVEPTEAFF.